This T cell receptor beta chain was recovered during a study of cytomegalovirus exposure and HLA in healthy donors. Researchers ran the PCR with 60 Vbeta and 13 Jbeta primers. Here immunoSEQ multiplex PCR was the method, and the copy in TCRdb shows in-frame clones only, minus some. The sample has around 130,000 clones; roughly three quarters are singletons. The CDR3 totals 13 residues. Per germline, CDR1 GTSNPN and CDR2 SVGIG (reference sequence). The V end lost 0 bases, the J end lost 4 bases, and 9 bases lay between the germline ends. This clone was found once. Sequenced sample: PBMCs. This chain uses TRBV30 with TRBJ1-2; TRBD1 might be the D (5 bases). The sequence was obtained from a man aged 25 to 40 in good health and CMV-seronegative. The CDR3 bases are TGTGCCTGGAGTGTACAGGACGGCTATGGCTACACCTTC. It translates to CAWSVQDGYGYTF. Complete variable domain (other parts from reference TRBV30 and TRBJ1-2): SQTIHQWPATLVQPVGSPLSLECTVEGTSNPNLYWYRQAAGRGLQLLFYSVGIGQISSEVPQNLSASRPQDRQFILSSKKLLLSDSGFYLCAWSVQDGYGYTFGSGTRLTVV.